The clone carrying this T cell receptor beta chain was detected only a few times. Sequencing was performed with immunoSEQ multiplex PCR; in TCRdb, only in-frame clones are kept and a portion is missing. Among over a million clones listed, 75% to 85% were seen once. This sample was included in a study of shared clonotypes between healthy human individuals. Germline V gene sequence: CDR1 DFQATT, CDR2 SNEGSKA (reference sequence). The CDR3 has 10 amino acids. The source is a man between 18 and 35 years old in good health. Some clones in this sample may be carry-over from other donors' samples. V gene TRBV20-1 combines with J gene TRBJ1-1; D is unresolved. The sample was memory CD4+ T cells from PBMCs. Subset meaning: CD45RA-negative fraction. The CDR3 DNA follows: TGCTCGATCCATCGCACTGAAGCTTTCTTT. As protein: CSIHRTEAFF.